This T cell receptor (beta chain) was sequenced during a study of response to subunit inactivated influenza vaccine. Each CDR3 protein gets one entry after TCRdb re-called the RT-PCR reads with MiXCR. This table has 600,000 to 700,000 distinct CDR3 sequences, about 14% appearing once. About this clonotype: Antigen specificity is unknown.

Study-level points and caveats: The authors put forward the suggestion that each seasonal influenza vaccination may bring in only a limited number of new T cells.

The germline V and J ends were trimmed by 1 base and 0 bases, with 9 bases remaining between them. The CDR3 runs 16 residues. Germline V gene sequence: CDR1 LGHDT, CDR2 YNNKEL (reference sequence). Sequences were derived from PBMCs from blood, sampled approximately 15 days before vaccination. The TCR comes from a man aged 50-60 years who received an inactivated influenza vaccine. V gene TRBV3-1 combines with J gene TRBJ1-4; D not resolved. As DNA, the CDR3 is TGTGCCAGCAGCCAAGTGGCGGTAGCAACTAATGAAAAACTGTTTTTT. This encodes CASSQVAVATNEKLFF.